The clone carrying this T cell receptor (beta chain) was counted between two and nine times. What it binds is unknown. This record belongs to a study of T-cell memory formation after mild COVID-19. Whole-study results and caveats: The main location of contracting CD4+ clones was CM and EM, and that of contracting CD8+ clones was EMRA. Researchers could not confirm that second-wave clones peaking on day 37 targeted SARS-CoV-2.

Constant-segment-primed 5'RACE gave TCR alpha and TCR beta cDNA libraries with sample barcodes and UMIs. MiXCR, applied by TCRdb to the 5' RACE reads, yields one record per CDR3 protein. The table has just over 300,000 distinct CDR3 sequences, approximately 19% seen once; the top ten hold more than 20%. Sequencing was performed on PBMCs or a T cell subset sorted from them (not recorded which). The sequence derives from a man younger than 30 who had mild COVID-19 (a few samples of this study predate the infection). Cell type and time point are not known.

CDR3 in DNA: TGTGCCAGCAGTCCTTCGACAGGGGTAGATACGCAGTATTTT. Amino acids: CASSPSTGVDTQYF. This chain links TRBV12-3 or TRBV12-4 with TRBJ2-3; TRBD1 matches 8 bases. The V segment lost 5 bases and the J segment 5 bases; nucleotides outside the gene matches: 6. This CDR3 has 14 residues.